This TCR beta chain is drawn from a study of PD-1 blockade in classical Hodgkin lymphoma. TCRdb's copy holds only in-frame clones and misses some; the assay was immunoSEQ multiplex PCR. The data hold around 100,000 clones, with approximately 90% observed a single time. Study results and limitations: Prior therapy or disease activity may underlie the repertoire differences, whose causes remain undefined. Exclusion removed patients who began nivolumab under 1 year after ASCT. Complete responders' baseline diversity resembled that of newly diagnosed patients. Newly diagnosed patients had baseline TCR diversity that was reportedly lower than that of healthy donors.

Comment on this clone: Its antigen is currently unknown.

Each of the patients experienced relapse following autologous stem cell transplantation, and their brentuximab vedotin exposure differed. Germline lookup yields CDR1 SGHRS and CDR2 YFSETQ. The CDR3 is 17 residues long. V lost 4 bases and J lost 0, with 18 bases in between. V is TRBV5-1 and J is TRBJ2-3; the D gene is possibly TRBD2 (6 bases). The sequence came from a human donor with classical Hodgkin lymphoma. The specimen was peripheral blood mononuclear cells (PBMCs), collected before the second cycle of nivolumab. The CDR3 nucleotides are TGCGCCAGCAGCCGACGCTTCCGGGACTTTAGCACAGATACGCAGTATTTT. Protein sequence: CASSRRFRDFSTDTQYF.